The next 3 T cell receptor beta chains were all read from a single sample in a study of blood T cells in healthy people across ages. Next came a second PCR, run for about 6 to 11 cycles, which used a sample-barcoded 5' primer along with a J-beta primer mix. In TCRdb, the 5' RACE reads were re-called with MiXCR into one record per CDR3 protein. The top ten hold around 0.75% of the sample, which has roughly 1,000,000 distinct CDR3 sequences, 20% to 25% seen once. These data were also reused for a study on T cells of mothers and their children.

Material for sequencing was blood. Receptor source: a girl between 2 and 10 years old in good health.

The chain has TRBV29-1 and TRBJ2-7, with TRBD1 matching over 7 bases. With V trimmed by 3 bases and J by 6 bases, 8 bases remained unmatched. This CDR3 has 13 amino acids. The germline V gene encodes CDR1 SQVTM and CDR2 ANQGSEA. Written as DNA, the CDR3 is TGCAGCGTTGACTCTTGGGACAGAGGCGAGCAGTACTTC. This codes for CSVDSWDRGEQYF.

The CDR3 DNA reads as TGTGCCAGCAGTGAGTCCCTAACAGGGGGGCAAGGCTACACCTTC. Translation gives CASSESLTGGQGYTF. The chain uses TRBV6-1 and TRBJ1-2; TRBD1 agrees at 8 bases. CDR3 length: 15 amino acids. Germline V gene sequence: CDR1 MNHNS, CDR2 SASEGT. The trim removed 3 bases at V and 8 bases at J, leaving 11 bases unmatched.

This clonotype was counted a few times. The rearrangement uses TRBV11-1 and TRBJ2-7; a weak D match, TRBD2 (6 bases). Trimming cost V 1 base and J 7 bases, with 14 bases left between them. The CDR3 loop spans 14 amino acids. Germline V gene data show CDR1 as SGHAT and CDR2 as FQDESV (reference sequence). In DNA form, the CDR3 reads TGTGCCAGCAGCTTAGGGGACTCCCTCGGGGAGCAGTACTTC. Translating gives CASSLGDSLGEQYF.